The clone carrying this T cell receptor beta chain turned up a few times. The PCR contained 60 Vbeta and 13 Jbeta primers. Profiled with immunoSEQ multiplex PCR; TCRdb holds only in-frame clones, not every one. The sample records about 250,000 clones, under 80% being singletons. The CDR3 extends over 13 amino acids. V dropped 4 bases and J dropped 6; count of bases not matched to a gene: 3. The germline V gene encodes CDR1 SSHAT and CDR2 FNYEAQ (reference sequence). This specimen belongs to a study of cytomegalovirus exposure and HLA in healthy donors. J is TRBJ2-7 and V is TRBV7-7, with 10 bases matching TRBD1. The sequencing input was PBMCs. The sequence was collected from a female donor in good health and CMV-seronegative. The CDR3 here is CASSSDRGGEQYF. The CDR3 DNA reads TGTGCCAGCAGCTCGGACAGGGGGGGCGAGCAGTACTTC.